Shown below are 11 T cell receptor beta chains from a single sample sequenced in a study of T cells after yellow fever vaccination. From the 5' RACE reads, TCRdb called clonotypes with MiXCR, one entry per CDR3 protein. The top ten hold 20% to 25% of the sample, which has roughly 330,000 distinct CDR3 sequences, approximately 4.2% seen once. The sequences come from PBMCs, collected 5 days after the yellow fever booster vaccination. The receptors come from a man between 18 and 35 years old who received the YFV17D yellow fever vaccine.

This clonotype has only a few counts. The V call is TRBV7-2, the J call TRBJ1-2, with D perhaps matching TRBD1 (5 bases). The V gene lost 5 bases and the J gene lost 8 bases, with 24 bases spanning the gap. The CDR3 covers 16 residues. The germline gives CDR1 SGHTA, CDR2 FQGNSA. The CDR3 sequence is CASSPQARVRGSGYTF. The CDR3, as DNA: TGTGCCAGCAGCCCCCAGGCCAGGGTGCGCGGGAGCGGCTACACCTTC.

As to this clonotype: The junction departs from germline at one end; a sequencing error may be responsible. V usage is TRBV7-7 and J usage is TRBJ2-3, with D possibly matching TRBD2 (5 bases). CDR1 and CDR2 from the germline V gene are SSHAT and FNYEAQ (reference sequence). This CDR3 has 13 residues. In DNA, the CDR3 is TGTGCTAGCAGTACAACGGGGTCTGGGACGCAGTATTTT. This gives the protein CASSTTGSGTQYF.

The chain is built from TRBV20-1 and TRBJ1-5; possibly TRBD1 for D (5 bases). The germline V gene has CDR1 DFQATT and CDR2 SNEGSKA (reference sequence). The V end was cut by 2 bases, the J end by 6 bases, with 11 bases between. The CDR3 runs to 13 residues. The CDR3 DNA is TGCAGTGCTAGATCGCAGGGTGGTCAGCCCCAGCATTTT. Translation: CSARSQGGQPQHF.

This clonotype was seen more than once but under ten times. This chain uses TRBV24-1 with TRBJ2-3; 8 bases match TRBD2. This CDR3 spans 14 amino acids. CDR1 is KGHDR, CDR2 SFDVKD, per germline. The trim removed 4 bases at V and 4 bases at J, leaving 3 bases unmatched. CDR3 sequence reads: CATSDGGGPDTQYF. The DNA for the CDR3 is TGTGCCACCAGTGACGGGGGGGGGCCAGATACGCAGTATTTT.

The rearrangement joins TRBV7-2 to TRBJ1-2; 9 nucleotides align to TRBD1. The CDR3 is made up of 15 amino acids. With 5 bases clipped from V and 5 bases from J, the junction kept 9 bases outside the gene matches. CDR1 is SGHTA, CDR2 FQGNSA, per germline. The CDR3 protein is CASSVYRGRTYGYTF. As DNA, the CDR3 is TGTGCCAGCAGCGTTTACAGGGGGCGGACTTATGGCTACACCTTC.

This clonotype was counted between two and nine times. CDR3 protein: CASRHPGGRPDTQYF. CDR3 nucleotide sequence: TGTGCCAGCAGGCACCCGGGGGGCCGTCCAGATACGCAGTATTTT. This sequence joins TRBV2 and TRBJ2-3; possibly TRBD2 for D (7 bases). CDR1 is SNHLY and CDR2 is FYNNEI in the germline V gene. Trimming pared 6 bases from V and 4 bases from J, leaving 17 bases between. CDR3 length equals 15 residues.

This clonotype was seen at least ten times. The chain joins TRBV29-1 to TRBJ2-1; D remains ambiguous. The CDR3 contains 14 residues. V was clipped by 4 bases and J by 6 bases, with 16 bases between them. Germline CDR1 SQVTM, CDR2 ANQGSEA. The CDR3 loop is CSVVRGASGNEQFF. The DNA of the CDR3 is TGCAGCGTTGTTAGAGGAGCGTCGGGCAATGAGCAGTTCTTC.

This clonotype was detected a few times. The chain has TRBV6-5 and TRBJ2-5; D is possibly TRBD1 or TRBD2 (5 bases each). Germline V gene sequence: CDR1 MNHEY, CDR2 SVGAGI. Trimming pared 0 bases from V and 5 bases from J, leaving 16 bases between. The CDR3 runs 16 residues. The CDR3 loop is CASSYSIRGEGETQYF. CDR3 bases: TGTGCCAGCAGTTACTCGATAAGGGGCGAGGGGGAGACCCAGTACTTC.

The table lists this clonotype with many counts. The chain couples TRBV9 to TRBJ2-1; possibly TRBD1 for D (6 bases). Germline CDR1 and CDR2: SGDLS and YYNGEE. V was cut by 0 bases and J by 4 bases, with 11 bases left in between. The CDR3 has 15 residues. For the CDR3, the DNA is TGTGCCAGCAGCGTAGGAGACAGGATTTACAATGAGCAGTTCTTC. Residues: CASSVGDRIYNEQFF.

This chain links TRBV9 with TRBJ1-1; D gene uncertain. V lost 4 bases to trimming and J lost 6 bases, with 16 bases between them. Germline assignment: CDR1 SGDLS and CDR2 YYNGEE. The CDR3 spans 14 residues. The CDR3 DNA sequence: TGTGCCAGCAGCCTGTCCCCGGGCACCGCTGAAGCTTTCTTT. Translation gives CASSLSPGTAEAFF.

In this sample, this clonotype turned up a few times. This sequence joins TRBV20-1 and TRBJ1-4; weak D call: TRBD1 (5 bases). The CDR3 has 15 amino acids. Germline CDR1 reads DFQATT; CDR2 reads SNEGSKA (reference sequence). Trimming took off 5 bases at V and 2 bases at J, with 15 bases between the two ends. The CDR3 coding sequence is TGCAGTGCTCGCAAGCCGGGGCTGACTAATGAAAAACTGTTTTTT. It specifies CSARKPGLTNEKLFF.